These 25 T cell receptor beta chains were all obtained from the same sample, sequenced in a study of blood T cell repertoires in COVID-19 (dated by TCRdb to between 2020 and 2021). Preparation of the library involved the immunoSEQ multiplex PCR assay. TCRdb obtained this table from immuneACCESS and retained in-frame rearrangements with V and J assigned. These tables miss some clones; where compared with another copy, unresolved V genes account for less than half of the shortfall, and the remainder is unexplained. The sample table shows approximately 220,000 clones, and around four fifths are seen once. Together, the top ten hold 2.5% to 3% of the sample. Sequenced material: peripheral blood. Receptors originate from a woman in her thirties or forties with active or convalescent COVID-19.

Details on this clone: The sample carries other DNA sequences with the same CDR3. V is TRBV18 and J is TRBJ2-5, with 8 bases aligning to TRBD1. CDR1 KGHSH and CDR2 LQKENI come from the germline V gene. CDR3 length equals 13 residues. The trim removed 3 bases at V and 5 bases at J, leaving 2 bases unmatched. This CDR3 reads CASSPTGVETQYF. DNA of the CDR3: TGTGCCAGCTCACCGACAGGGGTGGAGACCCAGTACTTC.

The chain uses TRBV2 and TRBJ2-1, with 13 bases aligning to TRBD2. This CDR3 spans 15 amino acids. The J segment lost 6 bases and the V segment lost 5 bases, leaving 4 bases of the junction unmatched. In germline, CDR1 is SNHLY, CDR2 FYNNEI. The DNA for the CDR3 is TGTGCCAGCAGTTCCGGGACTAGCGGGATCAATGAGCAGTTCTTC. It is translated as CASSSGTSGINEQFF.

This clone was seen once. The V call is TRBV18, the J call TRBJ1-3; 8 bases map to TRBD1. CDR3 length equals 14 residues. J gave up 1 base and V 8 bases, and 4 bases lay outside the gene matches. Germline loops: CDR1 KGHSH, CDR2 LQKENI. CDR3 bases: TGTGCCAGCGCGGGACAGGCATCTGGAAACACCATATATTTT. Translated, it gives CASAGQASGNTIYF.

The chain couples TRBV19 to TRBJ2-7, with 8 bases aligning to TRBD2. This CDR3 comprises 15 residues. V trimming: 2 bases; J trimming: 0 bases; junction bases outside the gene matches: 3. The V gene's germline CDR1 is LNHDA and CDR2 SQIVND (reference sequence). DNA of the CDR3: TGTGCCAGTAGTATACGGGCGGGGGGCTCCTACGAGCAGTACTTC. Encoded protein: CASSIRAGGSYEQYF. Together with reference TRBV19 and TRBJ2-7, the CDR3 gives the full variable domain: DGGITQSPKYLFRKEGQNVTLSCEQNLNHDAMYWYRQDPGQGLRLIYYSQIVNDFQKGDIAEGYSVSREKKESFPLTVTSAQKNPTAFYLCASSIRAGGSYEQYFGPGTRLTVT.

V usage is TRBV28 and J usage is TRBJ1-4; D is ambiguous. There are 14 residues in the CDR3. V dropped 3 bases and J dropped 4 bases, with 9 bases sitting between them. The germline CDR1 and CDR2 sequences are MDHEN and SYDVKM. The CDR3 sequence is CASSFASNNEKLFF. CDR3 in DNA: TGTGCCAGCAGTTTCGCGAGTAATAATGAAAAACTGTTTTTT.

The chain links TRBV28 to TRBJ2-3, with 8 bases that match TRBD1. Germline values: CDR1 MDHEN, CDR2 SYDVKM. J lost 2 bases, V lost 8 bases, and 6 bases had no gene match. This CDR3 spans 14 amino acids. The CDR3: CASGQTGDTDTQYF. In nucleotides, the CDR3 is TGTGCCAGCGGACAGACAGGGGACACAGATACGCAGTATTTT.

CDR3 coding DNA: TGTGCCTGGATTAGGGGACAGGGGTCCTATGGCTACACCTTC. As protein: CAWIRGQGSYGYTF. This chain links TRBV30 with TRBJ1-2, with 10 bases matching TRBD1. CDR1 is GTSNPN, CDR2 SVGIG, per germline (reference sequence). J lost 4 bases, V lost 4 bases, and 6 bases had no gene match. This CDR3 comprises 14 residues.

This chain connects TRBV6-5 to TRBJ2-7; a weak D match, TRBD1 (5 bases). This CDR3 is 14 amino acids long. V was cut by 6 bases and J by 1 base, with 13 bases left in between. The germline gives CDR1 MNHEY, CDR2 SVGAGI. The CDR3 reads CASSAGHLSYEQYF. DNA for the CDR3: TGTGCCAGCAGCGCCGGACACCTTTCCTACGAGCAGTACTTC.

V and J are TRBV19 and TRBJ2-1, with D maybe TRBD2 (7 bases). The germline CDR1 and CDR2 sequences are LNHDA and SQIVND (reference sequence). Trimming removed 3 bases from V and 5 bases from J, with 11 bases in between. The CDR3 sequence is 14 residues long. The CDR3 is CASSIGGGDNEQFF. CDR3 in DNA: TGTGCCAGTAGTATTGGGGGGGGCGACAATGAGCAGTTCTTC.

This chain joins TRBV5-1 and TRBJ2-1; TRBD2 matches 13 bases. Germline values: CDR1 SGHRS, CDR2 YFSETQ. The CDR3 extends over 15 amino acids. Trimming took 6 bases from V and 4 from J; bases not matched to a gene: 4. CDR3 DNA sequence: TGCGCCAGCACCGCGACTAGCGGGAGGTACAATGAGCAGTTCTTC. It translates to CASTATSGRYNEQFF.

The chain links TRBV9 to TRBJ2-1; 8 bases agree with TRBD1. Trimming at V came to 4 bases and at J to 6 bases, leaving 15 bases not matched to a gene. The CDR3 runs 17 residues. The V gene's germline CDR1 is SGDLS and CDR2 YYNGEE. Here the CDR3 reads CASSPRLQGGLSNEQFF. DNA of the CDR3: TGTGCCAGCAGCCCGAGACTACAGGGGGGATTGAGCAATGAGCAGTTCTTC.

V and J are TRBV30 and TRBJ1-2; D possibly corresponds to TRBD1 (6 bases). Germline V gene sequence: CDR1 GTSNPN, CDR2 SVGIG (reference sequence). With 0 bases removed from V and 1 base from J, the gap between germline ends came to 12 bases. The CDR3 length is 15 residues. CDR3 DNA sequence: TGTGCCTGGAGTGTACAACAGGGCCATAACTATGGCTACACCTTC. The encoded protein is CAWSVQQGHNYGYTF.

The rearrangement uses TRBV4-1 and TRBJ1-3; D might be TRBD1 (6 bases). The germline gives CDR1 MGHRA, CDR2 YSYEKL. This CDR3 contains 15 residues. V dropped 2 bases and J dropped 0 bases, with 8 bases sitting between them. In DNA, the CDR3 is TGCGCCAGCAGCCAACAGGGGCTCTCTGGAAACACCATATATTTT. This sequence encodes CASSQQGLSGNTIYF.

This chain connects TRBV5-1 to TRBJ1-2; tentative D call: TRBD1 (6 bases). Germline CDR1 SGHRS, CDR2 YFSETQ. The V gene lost 3 bases and the J gene lost 5 bases, with 14 bases spanning the gap. The length of the CDR3 is 14 residues. The CDR3 here is CASSSTRDTYGYTF. CDR3 in DNA: TGCGCCAGCAGCTCGACTCGGGACACATATGGCTACACCTTC.

This chain uses TRBV6-2 or TRBV6-3 with TRBJ1-5, with 10 bases lining up with TRBD1. There are 19 residues in the CDR3. Germline V gene data show CDR1 as MNHEY and CDR2 as SVGEGT. J lost 0 bases, V lost 2 bases, and 10 bases had no gene match. This CDR3 is CASSYMPGTGDVSNQPQHF. DNA of the CDR3: TGTGCCAGCAGTTACATGCCCGGGACAGGGGACGTTAGCAATCAGCCCCAGCATTTT.

The chain carries TRBV5-1 and TRBJ1-1; the D gene is possibly TRBD1 (5 bases). CDR3 length: 15 amino acids. V was pared by 5 bases and J by 6 bases, with 20 bases between. From germline, CDR1 is SGHRS and CDR2 YFSETQ. The CDR3 is CASRHPREGIAEAFF. CDR3 in DNA: TGCGCCAGCAGACATCCCAGGGAAGGAATCGCTGAAGCTTTCTTT.

The genes are TRBV28 and TRBJ1-2, with TRBD1 matching 7 bases. The junction had 6 bases not matched to a gene; V was cut back by 2 bases and J by 9 bases. This CDR3 region has 13 residues. Germline CDR1 reads MDHEN; CDR2 reads SYDVKM. The CDR3 DNA reads as TGTGCCAGCAGTTTAGGGGACAGATGGAGCTACACCTTC. Translated: CASSLGDRWSYTF.

In the case of this clone: This same CDR3 is encoded by further DNA sequences in the sample. The chain carries TRBV7-8 and TRBJ2-1; 9 bases are a match to TRBD2. In germline, CDR1 is SGHVS, CDR2 FQNEAQ. There are 15 residues in the CDR3. J lost 3 bases, V lost 3 bases, and 3 bases had no gene match. This chain's CDR3 is CASSLGAGGYNEQFF. CDR3 sequence (DNA): TGTGCCAGCAGCTTGGGAGCGGGGGGCTACAATGAGCAGTTCTTC.

The CDR3 is CASSQRASGGEYNEQFF. CDR3 DNA: TGTGCCAGTTCCCAGCGGGCCTCAGGGGGCGAGTACAATGAGCAGTTCTTC. This chain uses TRBV19 with TRBJ2-1; TRBD1 aligns across 8 bases. This CDR3 contains 17 residues. Trimming cost V 8 bases and J 4 bases; bases outside gene matches: 16. The germline CDR1 and CDR2 sequences are LNHDA and SQIVND (reference sequence).

This clone came up once. The V call is TRBV27, the J call TRBJ1-2, with D possibly TRBD1 on 5 matching bases. Between the trimmed V and J ends, which lost 7 bases and 6 bases, there was a span of 15 bases. The CDR3 contains 13 residues. Germline V gene data show CDR1 as MNHEY and CDR2 as SMNVEV (reference sequence). The CDR3 nucleotides read TGTGCCAGCACCCAGCGGGGGTCGGATGGCTACACCTTC. It codes for CASTQRGSDGYTF.

J is TRBJ2-1 and V is TRBV27, with 13 nucleotides matching TRBD2. CDR3 length: 18 amino acids. The germline gives CDR1 MNHEY, CDR2 SMNVEV (reference sequence). The trim removed 4 bases at V and 2 bases at J, leaving 8 bases unmatched. CDR3 in DNA: TGTGCCAGCAGTTCCGAACTAGCGGGAGGGCTTACCTACAATGAGCAGTTCTTC. Translation gives CASSSELAGGLTYNEQFF.

The chain recombines TRBV11-3 with TRBJ1-2; D may be TRBD1 (5 bases). The CDR3 is 14 residues long. The germline V gene has CDR1 SGHNT and CDR2 YENEEA. The V end lost 1 base, the J end lost 3 bases, and 9 bases lay between the germline ends. This CDR3 is CASSLAGGYYGYTF. The CDR3 nucleotides read TGTGCCAGCAGCTTAGCCGGGGGTTACTATGGCTACACCTTC.

The rearrangement joins TRBV11-3 to TRBJ1-4; 7 bases match TRBD1. V shed 2 bases and J 4 bases; nucleotides not matched to a gene: 1. CDR1 and CDR2 (germline): SGHNT, YENEEA. CDR3 length: 14 residues. The CDR3 DNA sequence: TGTGCCAGCAGCTTACAGGGGGTTAATGAAAAACTGTTTTTT. It specifies CASSLQGVNEKLFF.

The chain combines TRBV5-6 with TRBJ2-1; TRBD1 matches 10 bases. With V trimmed by 0 bases and J by 8 bases, 5 bases remained unmatched. Germline V gene data show CDR1 as SGHDT and CDR2 as YYEEEE. The CDR3 covers 15 residues. CDR3 DNA sequence: TGTGCCAGCAGCTTGGGACAGGGGGCTAGGGATGAGCAGTTCTTC. This encodes CASSLGQGARDEQFF.

The chain couples TRBV28 to TRBJ1-6; 11 bases align to TRBD1. Trimming removed 5 bases from V and 1 base from J; junction bases left unmatched: 4. The CDR3 is 17 amino acids. From germline, CDR1 is MDHEN and CDR2 SYDVKM. CDR3 amino acids: CASSDWDRGSYNSPLHF. The CDR3 DNA reads as TGTGCCAGCAGTGACTGGGACAGGGGGTCCTATAATTCACCCCTCCACTTT.